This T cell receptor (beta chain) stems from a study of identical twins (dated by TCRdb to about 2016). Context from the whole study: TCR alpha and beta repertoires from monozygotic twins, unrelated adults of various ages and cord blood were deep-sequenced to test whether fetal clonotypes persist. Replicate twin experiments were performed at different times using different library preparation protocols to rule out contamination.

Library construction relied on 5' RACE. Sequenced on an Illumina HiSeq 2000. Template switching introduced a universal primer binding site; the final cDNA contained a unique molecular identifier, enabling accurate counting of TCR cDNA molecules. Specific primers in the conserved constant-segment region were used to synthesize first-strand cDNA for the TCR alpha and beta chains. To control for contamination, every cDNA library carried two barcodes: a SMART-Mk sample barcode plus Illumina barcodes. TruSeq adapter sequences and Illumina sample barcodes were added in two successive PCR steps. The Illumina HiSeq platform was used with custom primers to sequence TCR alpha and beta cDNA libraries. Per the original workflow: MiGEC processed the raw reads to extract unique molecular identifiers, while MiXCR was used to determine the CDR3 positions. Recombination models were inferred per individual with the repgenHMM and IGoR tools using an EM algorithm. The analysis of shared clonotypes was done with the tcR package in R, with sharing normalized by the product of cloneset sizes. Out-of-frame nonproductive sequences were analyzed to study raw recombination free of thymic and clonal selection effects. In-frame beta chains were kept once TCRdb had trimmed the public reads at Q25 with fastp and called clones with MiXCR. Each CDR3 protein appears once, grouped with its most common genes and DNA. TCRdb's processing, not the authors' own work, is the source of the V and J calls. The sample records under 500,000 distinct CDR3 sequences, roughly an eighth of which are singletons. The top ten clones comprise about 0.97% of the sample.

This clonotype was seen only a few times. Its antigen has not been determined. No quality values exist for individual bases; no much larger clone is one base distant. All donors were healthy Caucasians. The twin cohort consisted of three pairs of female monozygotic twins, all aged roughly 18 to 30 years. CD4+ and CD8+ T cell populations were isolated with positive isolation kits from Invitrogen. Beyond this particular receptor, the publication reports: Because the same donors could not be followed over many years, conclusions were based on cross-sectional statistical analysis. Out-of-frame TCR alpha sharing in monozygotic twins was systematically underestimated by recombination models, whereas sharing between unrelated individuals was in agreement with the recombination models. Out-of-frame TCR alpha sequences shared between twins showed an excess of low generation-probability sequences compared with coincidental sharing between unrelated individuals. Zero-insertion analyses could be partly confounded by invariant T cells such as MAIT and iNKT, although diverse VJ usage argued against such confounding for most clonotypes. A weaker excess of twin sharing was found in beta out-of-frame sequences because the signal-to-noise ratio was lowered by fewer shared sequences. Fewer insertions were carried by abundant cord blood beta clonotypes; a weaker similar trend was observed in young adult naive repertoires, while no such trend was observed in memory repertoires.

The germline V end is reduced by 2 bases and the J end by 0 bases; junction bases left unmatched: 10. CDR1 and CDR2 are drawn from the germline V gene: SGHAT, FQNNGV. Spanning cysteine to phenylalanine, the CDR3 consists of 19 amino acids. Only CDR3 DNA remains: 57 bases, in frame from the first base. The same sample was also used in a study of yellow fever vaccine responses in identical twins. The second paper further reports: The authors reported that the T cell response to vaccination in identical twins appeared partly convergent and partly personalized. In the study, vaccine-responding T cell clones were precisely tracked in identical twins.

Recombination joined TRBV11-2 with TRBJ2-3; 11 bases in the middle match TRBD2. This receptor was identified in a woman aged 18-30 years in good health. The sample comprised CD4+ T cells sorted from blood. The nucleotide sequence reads TGTGCCAGCAGCTTAAAGTTCGGGCTAGCGGGAGGAAGCACAGATACGCAGTATTTT. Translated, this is CASSLKFGLAGGSTDTQYF.